A selection of T cell receptor beta chains follows, all from one sample in a study of response to subunit inactivated influenza vaccine. A single record per CDR3 protein comes from TCRdb applying MiXCR to the RT-PCR reads. The sample has roughly 670,000 distinct CDR3 sequences; about 14% are singletons. Source: PBMCs from blood, taken roughly 15 days before vaccination. All receptors come from a man between 50 and 59 years old who received an inactivated influenza vaccine. Both conserved end residues are part of each CDR3. The D gene is left open where the match is weak. For some rows the clone size is stated as once, few or many, or as a class when expanded; others skip it.

j_call: TRBJ1-5; d_call: -; clone_size: -; v_call: TRBV7-2; cdr3_aa: CASSWSPGGNQPQHF; cdr3_nt: TGTGCCAGCAGCTGGAGCCCGGGGGGCAATCAGCCCCAGCATTTT
j_call: TRBJ1-2; d_call: TRBD1; clone_size: -; v_call: TRBV2; cdr3_aa: CASRVDRGHGYTF; cdr3_nt: TGTGCCAGCAGGGTTGACAGGGGACATGGCTACACCTTC
j_call: TRBJ1-5; d_call: -; clone_size: few; v_call: TRBV6-2/TRBV6-3; cdr3_aa: CASSYQEGDVRPQHF; cdr3_nt: TGTGCCAGCAGTTACCAGGAGGGGGACGTTCGGCCCCAGCATTTT
j_call: TRBJ2-7; d_call: -; clone_size: few; v_call: TRBV5-6; cdr3_aa: CASSRLLESEQYF; cdr3_nt: TGTGCCAGCAGCCGCCTACTGGAATCCGAGCAGTACTTC
j_call: TRBJ1-2; d_call: -; clone_size: -; v_call: TRBV20-1; cdr3_aa: CSASSQNAYGYTF; cdr3_nt: TGCAGTGCTAGCTCCCAGAATGCCTATGGCTACACCTTC
j_call: TRBJ2-3; d_call: -; clone_size: -; v_call: TRBV13; cdr3_aa: CASSLVLVESTDTQYF; cdr3_nt: TGTGCCAGCAGCTTAGTTTTAGTCGAATCCACAGATACGCAGTATTTT
j_call: TRBJ2-7; d_call: -; clone_size: -; v_call: TRBV15; cdr3_aa: CATSREVIYEQYF; cdr3_nt: TGTGCCACCAGCAGAGAGGTTATCTACGAGCAGTACTTC
j_call: TRBJ2-7; d_call: -; clone_size: -; v_call: TRBV15; cdr3_aa: CATSRDNRDSGSYEQYF; cdr3_nt: TGTGCCACCAGCAGAGATAACCGGGACTCTGGGTCCTACGAGCAGTACTTC
j_call: TRBJ1-1; d_call: -; clone_size: -; v_call: TRBV6-5; cdr3_aa: CASSYRGQYYTEAFF; cdr3_nt: TGTGCCAGCAGTTACCGGGGGCAGTACTACACTGAAGCTTTCTTT
j_call: TRBJ2-3; d_call: -; clone_size: -; v_call: TRBV7-2; cdr3_aa: CASSLGHRGGLSADTQYF; cdr3_nt: TGTGCCAGCAGCTTAGGGCATAGAGGGGGTCTCTCGGCAGATACGCAGTATTTT
j_call: TRBJ2-6; d_call: -; clone_size: many; v_call: TRBV11-2; cdr3_aa: CASSGRSGANVLTF; cdr3_nt: TGTGCCAGCAGCGGACGGTCTGGGGCCAACGTCCTGACTTTC
j_call: TRBJ2-3; d_call: TRBD2; clone_size: -; v_call: TRBV7-9; cdr3_aa: CASSPWTVGGGTDTQYF; cdr3_nt: TGTGCCAGCAGCCCCTGGACTGTCGGGGGGGGGACAGATACGCAGTATTTT
j_call: TRBJ2-3; d_call: TRBD1; clone_size: -; v_call: TRBV2; cdr3_aa: CASRTRDRGTDTQYF; cdr3_nt: TGTGCCAGCAGGACCCGGGACAGGGGCACAGATACGCAGTATTTT
j_call: TRBJ1-3; d_call: TRBD1; clone_size: few; v_call: TRBV20-1; cdr3_aa: CSARPDRAGNTIYF; cdr3_nt: TGCAGTGCTAGACCGGACAGGGCTGGAAACACCATATATTTT
j_call: TRBJ2-1; d_call: TRBD1; clone_size: once; v_call: TRBV28; cdr3_aa: CASTLSPGQGADEQFF; cdr3_nt: TGTGCCAGCACTTTGAGTCCGGGACAGGGGGCCGATGAGCAGTTCTTC
j_call: TRBJ1-2; d_call: TRBD1; clone_size: -; v_call: TRBV6-1; cdr3_aa: CASSTYRGGYGYTF; cdr3_nt: TGTGCCAGCAGTACCTACAGGGGGGGCTATGGCTACACCTTC
j_call: TRBJ1-5; d_call: -; clone_size: -; v_call: TRBV6-1; cdr3_aa: CASSRTGPEGNQPQHF; cdr3_nt: TGTGCCAGCAGTCGTACAGGGCCAGAAGGCAATCAGCCCCAGCATTTT
j_call: TRBJ1-5; d_call: -; clone_size: few; v_call: TRBV28; cdr3_aa: CASSLSSGGASPQHF; cdr3_nt: TGTGCCAGCAGTTTAAGTTCCGGGGGCGCGTCGCCCCAGCATTTT
j_call: TRBJ2-7; d_call: -; clone_size: few; v_call: TRBV3-1; cdr3_aa: CASSQVTQRMANLGEQYF; cdr3_nt: TGTGCCAGCAGCCAAGTAACACAGAGGATGGCCAATCTGGGTGAGCAGTACTTC
j_call: TRBJ2-2; d_call: TRBD2; clone_size: -; v_call: TRBV4-2; cdr3_aa: CASSQDILAGGTNTGELFF; cdr3_nt: TGTGCCAGCAGCCAAGATATCCTAGCGGGGGGCACGAACACCGGGGAGCTGTTTTTT
j_call: TRBJ2-7; d_call: -; clone_size: few; v_call: TRBV7-2; cdr3_aa: CASSRNQYEQYF; cdr3_nt: TGTGCCAGCAGCCGGAACCAATACGAGCAGTACTTC
j_call: TRBJ2-5; d_call: TRBD1; clone_size: -; v_call: TRBV24-1; cdr3_aa: CATSEAGQGAGETQYF; cdr3_nt: TGTGCCACCAGTGAAGCAGGACAGGGGGCCGGAGAGACCCAGTACTTC
j_call: TRBJ2-7; d_call: -; clone_size: -; v_call: TRBV27; cdr3_aa: CASSPRAGRNYEQYF; cdr3_nt: TGTGCCAGCAGTCCCCGGGCGGGACGGAACTACGAGCAGTACTTC
j_call: TRBJ2-1; d_call: TRBD1; clone_size: -; v_call: TRBV2; cdr3_aa: CASITGGPRQFF; cdr3_nt: TGTGCCAGCATTACAGGGGGCCCTAGGCAGTTCTTC
j_call: TRBJ2-2; d_call: TRBD2; clone_size: -; v_call: TRBV10-3; cdr3_aa: CAISDRGLAGGQGTGELFF; cdr3_nt: TGTGCCATCAGTGACAGAGGGCTAGCGGGAGGGCAGGGCACCGGGGAGCTGTTTTTT
j_call: TRBJ2-1; d_call: -; clone_size: few; v_call: TRBV6-6; cdr3_aa: CASSYSGPYEQFF; cdr3_nt: TGTGCCAGCAGTTACTCCGGGCCGTATGAGCAGTTCTTC
j_call: TRBJ2-7; d_call: TRBD2; clone_size: -; v_call: TRBV2; cdr3_aa: CASKLSFGRAGEQYF; cdr3_nt: TGTGCCAGCAAACTCTCTTTCGGGAGGGCCGGCGAGCAGTACTTC
j_call: TRBJ1-1; d_call: -; clone_size: few; v_call: TRBV5-1; cdr3_aa: CASSSDGGNTEAFF; cdr3_nt: TGCGCCAGCAGCTCGGACGGTGGGAACACTGAAGCTTTCTTT
j_call: TRBJ2-7; d_call: TRBD2; clone_size: many; v_call: TRBV5-1; cdr3_aa: CASSLGGGAAEQYF; cdr3_nt: TGCGCCAGCAGCCTGGGGGGAGGGGCTGCCGAGCAGTACTTC
j_call: TRBJ2-3; d_call: TRBD2; clone_size: few; v_call: TRBV11-2; cdr3_aa: CASRRGTSGRSDTQYF; cdr3_nt: TGTGCCAGCAGACGTGGGACTAGCGGGAGATCAGATACGCAGTATTTT
j_call: TRBJ2-7; d_call: TRBD1; clone_size: many; v_call: TRBV6-1; cdr3_aa: CASSSWTGVSYEQYF; cdr3_nt: TGTGCCAGCAGTAGCTGGACAGGTGTCTCCTACGAGCAGTACTTC
j_call: TRBJ1-1; d_call: -; clone_size: -; v_call: TRBV29-1; cdr3_aa: CSALFNRATEAFF; cdr3_nt: TGCAGCGCCCTCTTCAACAGGGCCACTGAAGCTTTCTTT
j_call: TRBJ2-2; d_call: -; clone_size: few; v_call: TRBV7-2; cdr3_aa: CASSLWGDPPGELFF; cdr3_nt: TGTGCCAGCAGCTTATGGGGGGACCCCCCCGGGGAGCTGTTTTTT
j_call: TRBJ2-6; d_call: -; clone_size: few; v_call: TRBV3-1; cdr3_aa: CASSHRGSGANVLTF; cdr3_nt: TGTGCCAGCAGCCACCGGGGATCTGGGGCCAACGTCCTGACTTTC
j_call: TRBJ2-7; d_call: -; clone_size: many; v_call: TRBV7-9; cdr3_aa: CASSTGISYEQYF; cdr3_nt: TGTGCCAGCAGCACAGGGATCTCCTACGAGCAGTACTTC
j_call: TRBJ2-1; d_call: -; clone_size: few; v_call: TRBV11-3; cdr3_aa: CASSFRQSSYNEQFF; cdr3_nt: TGTGCCAGCAGCTTTAGGCAGAGCTCCTACAATGAGCAGTTCTTC
j_call: TRBJ1-1; d_call: TRBD1; clone_size: few; v_call: TRBV19; cdr3_aa: CASSIFISDRVDTEAFF; cdr3_nt: TGTGCCAGTAGTATTTTTATTTCGGACAGGGTGGACACTGAAGCTTTCTTT
j_call: TRBJ2-5; d_call: -; clone_size: few; v_call: TRBV9; cdr3_aa: CASSGFSGGLETQYF; cdr3_nt: TGTGCCAGCAGCGGATTTTCCGGAGGGCTGGAGACCCAGTACTTC
j_call: TRBJ2-5; d_call: -; clone_size: -; v_call: TRBV7-9; cdr3_aa: CASSLGQGGIRETQYF; cdr3_nt: TGTGCCAGCAGCTTAGGACAGGGCGGGATTCGAGAGACCCAGTACTTC
j_call: TRBJ2-3; d_call: TRBD2; clone_size: few; v_call: TRBV18; cdr3_aa: CASSPRGGAADTQYF; cdr3_nt: TGTGCCAGCTCACCACGCGGGGGGGCCGCAGATACGCAGTATTTT
j_call: TRBJ1-5; d_call: -; clone_size: -; v_call: TRBV12-3/TRBV12-4; cdr3_aa: CASSLRVGESNQPQHF; cdr3_nt: TGTGCCAGCAGTTTAAGGGTGGGGGAAAGCAATCAGCCCCAGCATTTT
j_call: TRBJ2-7; d_call: TRBD1; clone_size: few; v_call: TRBV3-1; cdr3_aa: CASSQGQGRTYEQYF; cdr3_nt: TGTGCCAGCAGCCAGGGACAGGGTAGAACCTACGAGCAGTACTTC
j_call: TRBJ1-1; d_call: -; clone_size: few; v_call: TRBV12-3/TRBV12-4; cdr3_aa: CATSLGGTAEAFF; cdr3_nt: TGTGCCACCTCACTCGGGGGGACGGCTGAAGCTTTCTTT
j_call: TRBJ2-1; d_call: TRBD2; clone_size: -; v_call: TRBV4-1; cdr3_aa: CASSHWTSGNNEQFF; cdr3_nt: TGCGCCAGCAGCCATTGGACTAGCGGAAACAATGAGCAGTTCTTC
j_call: TRBJ2-1; d_call: -; clone_size: -; v_call: TRBV9; cdr3_aa: CASSVELGTPLSNEQFF; cdr3_nt: TGTGCCAGCAGCGTAGAATTGGGGACTCCTCTTAGCAATGAGCAGTTCTTC
j_call: TRBJ1-1; d_call: TRBD1; clone_size: -; v_call: TRBV29-1; cdr3_aa: CSVDHRGADTEAFF; cdr3_nt: TGCAGCGTTGATCACAGGGGCGCCGACACTGAAGCTTTCTTT
j_call: TRBJ2-1; d_call: -; clone_size: -; v_call: TRBV5-4; cdr3_aa: CASSLYKSPGEQFF; cdr3_nt: TGTGCCAGCAGCTTGTACAAATCTCCTGGAGAGCAGTTCTTC
j_call: TRBJ2-5; d_call: -; clone_size: -; v_call: TRBV4-3; cdr3_aa: CASSQDRVGKETQYF; cdr3_nt: TGCGCCAGCAGCCAAGATAGGGTGGGGAAGGAGACCCAGTACTTC
j_call: TRBJ2-3; d_call: -; clone_size: few; v_call: TRBV5-5; cdr3_aa: CASSQTPTGTLDTQYF; cdr3_nt: TGTGCCAGCAGCCAAACCCCGACAGGGACTTTAGATACGCAGTATTTT
j_call: TRBJ2-7; d_call: -; clone_size: -; v_call: TRBV10-3; cdr3_aa: CAISGWGNSYEQYF; cdr3_nt: TGTGCCATCAGTGGTTGGGGCAACTCCTACGAGCAGTACTTC
j_call: TRBJ2-3; d_call: -; clone_size: -; v_call: TRBV10-2; cdr3_aa: CASSETPAGKDNTDTQYF; cdr3_nt: TGCGCCAGCAGTGAAACCCCCGCAGGGAAGGATAACACAGATACGCAGTATTTT
j_call: TRBJ2-5; d_call: -; clone_size: few; v_call: TRBV6-1; cdr3_aa: CASSGDSGQQETQYF; cdr3_nt: TGTGCCAGCAGTGGGGACTCAGGCCAACAAGAGACCCAGTACTTC